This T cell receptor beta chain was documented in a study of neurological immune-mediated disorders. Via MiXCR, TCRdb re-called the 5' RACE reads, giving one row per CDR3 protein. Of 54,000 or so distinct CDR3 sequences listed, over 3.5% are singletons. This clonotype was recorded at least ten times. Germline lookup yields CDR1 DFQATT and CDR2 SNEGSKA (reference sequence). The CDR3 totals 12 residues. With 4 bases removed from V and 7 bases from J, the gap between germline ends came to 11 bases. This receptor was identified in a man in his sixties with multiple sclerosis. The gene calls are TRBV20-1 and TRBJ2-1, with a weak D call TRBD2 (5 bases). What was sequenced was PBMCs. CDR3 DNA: TGCAGTGCTACCGTCCCGGGAAATGAGCAGTTCTTC. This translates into CSATVPGNEQFF.